What follows is one T cell receptor (beta chain) and its context. Produced via immunoSEQ multiplex PCR; TCRdb's table is partial and in-frame only. The sample holds under 400,000 clones, approximately 91% seen once. This specimen belongs to a study of cytomegalovirus exposure and HLA in healthy donors. This CDR3 region has 15 residues. J lost 8 bases, V lost 1 base, and 7 bases had no gene match. CDR1 and CDR2 (germline): KGHSH, LQKENI. The V call is TRBV18, the J call TRBJ1-4; 7 bases match TRBD1. The TCR originated in a young man in good health and CMV-seronegative. Input material: PBMCs. CDR3 bases: TGTGCCAGCTCACCACTAAACAGGGGCCAAGAAAAACTGTTTTTT. It specifies CASSPLNRGQEKLFF.